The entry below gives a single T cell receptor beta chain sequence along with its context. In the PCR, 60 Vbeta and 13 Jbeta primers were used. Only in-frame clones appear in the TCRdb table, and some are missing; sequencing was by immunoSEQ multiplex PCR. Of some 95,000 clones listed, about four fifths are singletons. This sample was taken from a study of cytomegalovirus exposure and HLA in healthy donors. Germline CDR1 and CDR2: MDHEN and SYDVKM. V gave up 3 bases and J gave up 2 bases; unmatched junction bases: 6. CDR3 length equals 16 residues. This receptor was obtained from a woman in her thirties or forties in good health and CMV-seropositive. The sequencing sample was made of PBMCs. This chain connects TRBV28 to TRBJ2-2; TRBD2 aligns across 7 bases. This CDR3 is CASSFETSLNTGELFF. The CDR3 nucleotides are TGTGCCAGCAGTTTTGAGACTAGCCTTAACACCGGGGAGCTGTTTTTT.